Below, one T cell receptor beta chain is given with its context. The sample is drawn from a study of T cell responses to AZD1222 COVID-19 vaccine. The CDR3 runs to 15 residues. In germline, CDR1 is SGDLS, CDR2 YYNGEE. V was clipped by 3 bases and J by 1 base, with 13 bases between them. The protocol was immunoSEQ multiplex PCR, while the TCRdb copy is restricted to in-frame clones and leaves out a portion. The sample has 120,000 or so clones, about 79% seen once. This specimen consisted of peripheral blood, obtained 28 days after the second AZD1222 dose. The V call is TRBV9, the J call TRBJ2-5, with D tentatively TRBD1 (7 bases). The TCR originated in an adult who received the AZD1222 COVID-19 vaccine. CDR3 nucleotides: TGTGCCAGCAGCGCCAGACAGGGACTCCAAGAGACCCAGTACTTC. Amino acids: CASSARQGLQETQYF.